This TCR beta chain was obtained from a study of T-cell memory formation after mild COVID-19 (dated by TCRdb to the early 2020s). About the full investigation: Most TCR sequence clusters were specific to one of the two donors. Two young, previously healthy adult volunteers, one female and one male, were included in the cohort. In a couple of donors, T-cell clones that expanded and contracted after mild COVID-19 were followed by sequencing TCRalpha and TCRbeta repertoires longitudinally. Findings and caveats that apply to the study as a whole: Clones that contracted from day 15 to 85 showed balanced CD4/CD8 phenotypes, whereas a second wave of clones that expanded from day 15 to 37 leaned towards CD4+. Whether the second-wave clones peaking on day 37 were SARS-CoV-2 specific was not confirmed. The detection of some responding clones in pre-infection memory suggests that pre-existing cross-reactive memory T cells joined the SARS-CoV-2 response. The study covered only a couple of mild cases, and larger cohorts including severe cases with pre-infection samples were considered necessary. Contracting CD4+ clones were located mainly in the CM and EM memory subsets, whereas CD8+ clones were found to be enriched in EMRA.

PBMCs were isolated by Ficoll-Paque density gradient centrifugation. For sequencing, an Illumina NovaSeq 6000 was employed. TCRalpha and TCRbeta cDNA libraries were constructed by 5'RACE with constant-segment primers, with sample barcodes and unique molecular identifiers being introduced. Trizol reagent was used to extract RNA from every sample. Amplification of the libraries took two PCR steps, and the second step added a second sample barcode plus Illumina TruSeq adapters. Sequencing of the libraries was done on an Illumina NovaSeq, producing 2 x 150 bp paired-end reads. Under the source paper's analysis protocol: Reads were demultiplexed and collapsed into UMI-guided consensus sequences with migec v1.2.7. With mixcr v2.1.11, UMI consensuses were aligned to TRA and TRB V and J templates and assembled into clonotypes. A clonotype was counted as expanded or contracted only when both edgeR and NoisET called the clonotype significant, with the noise models trained on biological replicates. For edgeR calls, the cutoffs were a false discovery rate-adjusted p below 0.01 and a log2 fold-change threshold of 1. As an exploratory analysis of dynamics, max-normalized trajectories of the 1000 most abundant clonotypes were examined with PCA combined with hierarchical clustering. Each responding clone was given a CD4 or CD8 phenotype based on the CD4+ and CD8+ repertoires, which had been sequenced separately. Using fastp trimming at Q25 and MiXCR clonotype assembly, TCRdb reanalyzed the public sequencing data and kept in-frame beta chains. Every CDR3 protein is listed once, alongside the most common genes and DNA of its rows. TCRdb's processing, not the study's, gives the V and J calls here. Recorded for this sample are hundreds of thousands of distinct CDR3 sequences; around 18% of them occurred a single time. The ten largest clones take up 7.5% to 9.5% of the sample.

With respect to this clonotype: Its antigen is not yet known. Per-nucleotide qualities are absent, and no much larger clonotype sits a single base away.

V was cut back by 4 bases and J by 12 bases, leaving a gap of 15 bases between them. According to the germline V gene, CDR1 reads SGHTA and CDR2 reads FQGNSA. Counted from cysteine to phenylalanine, this CDR3 has 12 amino acids. Only the CDR3 DNA stays, 36 bases, in frame from base 1. The sequencing input was PBMCs or a T cell subset sorted from them (not recorded which). This receptor was obtained from an adult woman who had mild COVID-19 (a few samples of this study predate the infection). The sample titles of this study are shuffled in the database, so cell type and time point are left out; the donor was told from shared clones. The sequence is built from TRBV7-2 and TRBJ2-5; the D gene is possibly TRBD1, with 6 bases matching. The CDR3 region: CASSSGASGKYF. DNA sequence: TGTGCCAGCAGCTCAGGGGCATCCGGGAAGTACTTC.